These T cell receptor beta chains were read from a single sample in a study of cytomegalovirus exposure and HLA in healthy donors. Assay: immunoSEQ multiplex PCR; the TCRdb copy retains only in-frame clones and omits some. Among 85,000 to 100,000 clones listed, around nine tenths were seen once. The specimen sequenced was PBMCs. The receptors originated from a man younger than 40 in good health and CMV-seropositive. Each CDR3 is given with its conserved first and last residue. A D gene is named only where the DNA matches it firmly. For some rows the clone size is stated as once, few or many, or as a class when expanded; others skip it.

TGTGCCAGCAAGCTAGCGGGAGACACAGATACGCAGTATTTT	CASKLAGDTDTQYF	TRBV6-4	TRBJ2-3	NA	TRBD2
TGTGCCAGCAGTCCAGGGACTAGCGGATACAATGAGCAGTTCTTC	CASSPGTSGYNEQFF	TRBV27	TRBJ2-1	NA	TRBD2
TGTGCCACCAGCATGTCTTGGGACTCCCACAATGAGCAGTTCTTC	CATSMSWDSHNEQFF	TRBV15	TRBJ2-1	NA	NA
TGTGCCAGCAGCCCACGGACTAGCGGGCCCACAGATACGCAGTATTTT	CASSPRTSGPTDTQYF	TRBV7-9	TRBJ2-3	NA	TRBD2
TGCGCCAGCAGCCCGGAGGGCAGGGGGCATGAAAAACTGTTTTTT	CASSPEGRGHEKLFF	TRBV5-1	TRBJ1-4	NA	TRBD1
TGTGCCAGTAGTGGGACTCGTCGGGAGGGCCTCCACGAGCAGTACTTC	CASSGTRREGLHEQYF	TRBV19	TRBJ2-7	NA	TRBD2
TGCGCCAGCAGCGTGCGGGACTCACAGTTCTTC	CASSVRDSQFF	TRBV4-1	TRBJ2-1	NA	NA
TGTGCCAGTATACAGGGGCTGAACTACAATGAGCAGTTCTTC	CASIQGLNYNEQFF	TRBV6-1	TRBJ2-1	NA	TRBD1
TGCGCCAGCAGCCAAGAAGGTGGCTTCGGGTCCTACGAGCAGTACTTC	CASSQEGGFGSYEQYF	TRBV4-1	TRBJ2-7	NA	NA
TGTGCCAGCAGCCCCTACAGGGCGGGAGGGCCTGTCGAGCAGTACTTC	CASSPYRAGGPVEQYF	TRBV11-2	TRBJ2-7	NA	TRBD2
TGTGCCAGCAGTGCTTCGCCAGGGGTCTATGGCTACACCTTC	CASSASPGVYGYTF	TRBV2	TRBJ1-2	NA	NA
TGTGCCAGCAGTGAAATGTCGGCAGGCTTATACGAGCAGTACTTC	CASSEMSAGLYEQYF	TRBV6-1	TRBJ2-7	few	NA
TGTGCCAGCAGCGTAACGTGGACACGCTCGGGCGGCTACACCTTC	CASSVTWTRSGGYTF	TRBV9	TRBJ1-2	once	NA
TGCGCCAGCAGCATGACTAGCGGGAACACCGGGGAGCTGTTTTTT	CASSMTSGNTGELFF	TRBV5-1	TRBJ2-2	NA	TRBD2
TGTGCCAGCAGCTTAGCGTCTAGCGGGATGAATGAGCAGTTCTTC	CASSLASSGMNEQFF	TRBV11-2	TRBJ2-1	NA	TRBD2
TGTGCCAGCAGTCGGACAGGGTGGGGCGATCAGCCCCAGCATTTT	CASSRTGWGDQPQHF	TRBV6-5	TRBJ1-5	NA	TRBD1